Many counts were recorded for the clone carrying this T cell receptor beta chain. Its antigen is unidentified. The TCR beta CDR3 regions underwent amplification from RNA transcripts. In the first round, RT-PCR was carried out with HTBI primers, and a multiplex PCR formed the second round. TCRdb used MiXCR to reprocess the multiplex PCR reads, holding one entry per CDR3 protein. The table includes a few hundred thousand distinct CDR3 sequences, 15% to 19% detected once. Researchers classed hyperthyroidism as stable given no ophthalmopathy within 18 months of follow-up. The starting material, approximately 10 ml of fresh peripheral blood, provided the PBMCs. This record belongs to a study of Graves' ophthalmopathy and Graves' hyperthyroidism. Study-level results: The majority of expanded thyroid clonotypes above 0.001 frequency also occurred in blood. This model predicted ophthalmopathy progression (sensitivity roughly 71%, specificity 72% to 85%).

Germline CDR1 and CDR2: MNHNS and SASEGT. V gave up 2 bases and J gave up 0 bases, with 10 bases separating them. CDR3 length: 15 residues. The chain combines TRBV6-1 with TRBJ1-2; weak D call: TRBD1 (5 bases). The specimen sequenced was peripheral blood. This TCR was sampled from a woman aged 18-29 years with stable Graves' hyperthyroidism. DNA for the CDR3: TGTGCCAGCAGTGAATTGTTAGGGGCTAACTATGGCTACACCTTC. This encodes CASSELLGANYGYTF.